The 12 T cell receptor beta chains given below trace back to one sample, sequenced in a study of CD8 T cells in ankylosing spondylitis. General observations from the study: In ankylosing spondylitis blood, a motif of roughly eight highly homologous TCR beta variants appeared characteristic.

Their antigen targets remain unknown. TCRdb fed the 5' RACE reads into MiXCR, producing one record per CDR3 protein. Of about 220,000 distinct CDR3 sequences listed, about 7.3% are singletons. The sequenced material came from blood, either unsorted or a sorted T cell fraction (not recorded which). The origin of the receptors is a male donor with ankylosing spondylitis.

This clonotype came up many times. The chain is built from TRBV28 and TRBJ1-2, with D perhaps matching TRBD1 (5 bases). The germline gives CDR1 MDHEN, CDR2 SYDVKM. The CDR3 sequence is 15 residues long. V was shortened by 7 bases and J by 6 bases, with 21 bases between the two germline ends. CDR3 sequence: CASNLQGARGNGYTF. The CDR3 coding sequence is TGTGCCAGCAACCTTCAGGGCGCTAGGGGTAATGGCTACACCTTC.

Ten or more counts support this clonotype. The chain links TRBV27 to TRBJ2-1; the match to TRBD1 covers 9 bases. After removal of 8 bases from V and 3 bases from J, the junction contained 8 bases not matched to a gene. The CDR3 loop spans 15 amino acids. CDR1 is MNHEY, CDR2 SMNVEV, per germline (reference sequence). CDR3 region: CASGGPGQGYNEQFF. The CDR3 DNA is TGTGCCAGCGGAGGCCCGGGACAGGGCTACAATGAGCAGTTCTTC.

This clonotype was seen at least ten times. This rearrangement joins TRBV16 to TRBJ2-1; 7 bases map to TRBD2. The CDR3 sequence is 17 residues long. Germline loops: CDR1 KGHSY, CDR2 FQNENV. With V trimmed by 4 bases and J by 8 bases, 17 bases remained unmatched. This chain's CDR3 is CASSPPVLAALGDEQFF. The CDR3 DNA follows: TGTGCCAGCAGCCCCCCAGTTCTAGCGGCCTTAGGGGATGAGCAGTTCTTC.

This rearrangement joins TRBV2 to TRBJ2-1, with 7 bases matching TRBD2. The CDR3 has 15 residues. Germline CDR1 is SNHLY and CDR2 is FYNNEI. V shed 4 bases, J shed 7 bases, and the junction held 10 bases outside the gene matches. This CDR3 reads CASSGWAGVGNEQFF. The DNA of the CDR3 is TGTGCCAGCAGTGGTTGGGCGGGAGTAGGGAATGAGCAGTTCTTC. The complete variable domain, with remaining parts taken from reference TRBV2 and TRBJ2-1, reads EPEVTQTPSHQVTQMGQEVILRCVPISNHLYFYWYRQILGQKVEFLVSFYNNEISEKSEIFDDQFSVERPDGSNFTLKIRSTKLEDSAMYFCASSGWAGVGNEQFFGPGTRLTVL.

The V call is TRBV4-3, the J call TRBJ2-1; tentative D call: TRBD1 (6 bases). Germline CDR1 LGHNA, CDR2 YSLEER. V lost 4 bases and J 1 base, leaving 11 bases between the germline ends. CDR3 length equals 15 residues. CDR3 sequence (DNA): TGCGCCAGCAGCCTCGGACAGAATTCCTACAATGAGCAGTTCTTC. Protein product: CASSLGQNSYNEQFF.

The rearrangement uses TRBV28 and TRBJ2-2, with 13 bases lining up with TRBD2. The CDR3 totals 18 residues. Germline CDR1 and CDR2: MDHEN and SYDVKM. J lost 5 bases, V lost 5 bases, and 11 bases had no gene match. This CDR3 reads CASSPTSGRIIGTGELFF. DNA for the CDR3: TGTGCCAGCAGTCCGACTAGCGGGAGGATAATCGGAACCGGGGAGCTGTTTTTT.

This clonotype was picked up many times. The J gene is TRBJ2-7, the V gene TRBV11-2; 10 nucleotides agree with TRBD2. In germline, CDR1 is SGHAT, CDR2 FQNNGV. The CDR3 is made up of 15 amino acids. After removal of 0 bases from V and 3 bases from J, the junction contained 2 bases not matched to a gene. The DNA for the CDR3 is TGTGCCAGCAGCTTAGATCCTAGCGGGAGCTACGAGCAGTACTTC. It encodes CASSLDPSGSYEQYF.

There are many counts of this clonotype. The CDR3 coding sequence is TGCAGTGCTAGAGATTGGGTGAGCATGTACGAGCAGTACTTC. This codes for CSARDWVSMYEQYF. The chain uses TRBV20-1 and TRBJ2-7; no clear D gene. The CDR3 is 14 residues long. Germline-derived CDR1 and CDR2 are DFQATT and SNEGSKA (reference sequence). Trimming left V 0 bases short and J 4 bases short, with 13 bases between.

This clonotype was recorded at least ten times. CDR3 in DNA: TGCAGTGCTAGCCAGGGGGTTAGAAATTCACCCCTCCACTTT. Its protein is CSASQGVRNSPLHF. The chain has TRBV20-1 and TRBJ1-6, with 7 positions matching TRBD1. The CDR3 length is 14 residues. With V trimmed by 3 bases and J by 7 bases, 6 bases remained unmatched. Germline assignment: CDR1 DFQATT and CDR2 SNEGSKA (reference sequence).

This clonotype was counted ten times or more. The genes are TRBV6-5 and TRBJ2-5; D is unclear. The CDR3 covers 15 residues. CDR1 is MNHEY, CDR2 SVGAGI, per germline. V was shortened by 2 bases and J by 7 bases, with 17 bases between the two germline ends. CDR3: CASSYHQDARRTQYF. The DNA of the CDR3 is TGTGCCAGCAGTTACCATCAGGATGCCAGGCGGACCCAGTACTTC.

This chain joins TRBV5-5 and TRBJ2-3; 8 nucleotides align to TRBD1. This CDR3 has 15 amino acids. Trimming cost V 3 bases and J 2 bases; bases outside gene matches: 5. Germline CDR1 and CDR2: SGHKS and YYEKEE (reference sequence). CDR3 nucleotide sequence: TGTGCCAGCAGCTCCAGACAGGGGTACACAGATACGCAGTATTTT. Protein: CASSSRQGYTDTQYF.

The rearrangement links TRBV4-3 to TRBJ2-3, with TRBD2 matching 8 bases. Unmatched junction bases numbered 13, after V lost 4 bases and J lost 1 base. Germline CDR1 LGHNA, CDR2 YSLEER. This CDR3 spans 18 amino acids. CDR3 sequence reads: CASSPLTKGGGRTDTQYF. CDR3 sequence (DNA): TGCGCCAGCAGCCCCCTAACGAAAGGCGGGGGGCGCACAGATACGCAGTATTTT.